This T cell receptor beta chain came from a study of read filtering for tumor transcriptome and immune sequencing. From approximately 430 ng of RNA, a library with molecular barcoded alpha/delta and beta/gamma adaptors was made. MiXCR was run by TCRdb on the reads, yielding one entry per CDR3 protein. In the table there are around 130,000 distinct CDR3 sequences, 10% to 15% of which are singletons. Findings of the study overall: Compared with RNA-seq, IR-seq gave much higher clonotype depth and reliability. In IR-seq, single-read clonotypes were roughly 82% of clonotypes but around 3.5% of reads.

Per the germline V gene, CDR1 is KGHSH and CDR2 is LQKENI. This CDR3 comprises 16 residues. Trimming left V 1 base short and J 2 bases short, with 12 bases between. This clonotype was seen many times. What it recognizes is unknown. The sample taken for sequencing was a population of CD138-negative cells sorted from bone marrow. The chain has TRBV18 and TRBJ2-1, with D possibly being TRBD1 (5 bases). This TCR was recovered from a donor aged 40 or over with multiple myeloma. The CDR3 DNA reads TGTGCCAGCTCACCACAGCCGTTCAGGGCCTACAATGAGCAGTTCTTC. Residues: CASSPQPFRAYNEQFF.